These 7 T cell receptor beta chains came from one sample sequenced in a study of regulatory T cells in long-lasting Graves disease (dated by TCRdb to 2020 to 2023). The time point tag for this specimen amounts to: newly diagnosed GD, antithyroid drugs for less than 3 months. RNA was extracted from PBMCs in TRIzol for both TCR sequencing and RNA sequencing. The method behind the library was multiplex PCR. Sequencing was performed on an Illumina HiSeq 4000. CDR3 regions were amplified by Arm-PCR with iRepertoire HTBI primers to construct TCR beta libraries. TCRdb cleaned the public reads at Q25 with fastp, built clones with MiXCR and kept in-frame beta chains. CDR3 protein sequences are deduplicated, and each keeps its most common genes and DNA. The sample data list approximately 440,000 distinct CDR3 sequences, and roughly 16% of these were observed just once. The top ten clonotypes cover 12% of the sample.

These same data were also listed under a study on T cells in Graves' hyperthyroidism and ophthalmopathy.

The sample here was peripheral blood mononuclear cells (PBMCs), taken at new diagnosis, from a patient treated with antithyroid drugs. The receptors derive from a man aged 35-49 years with Graves disease. Donor details come from another sample of the same person, matched by shared clones.

Only a few counts were recorded for this clonotype. This likely comes from a read error, as the CDR3 has no conserved phenylalanine or tryptophan at its end. The rearrangement links TRBV11-3 to TRBJ2-2; 7 bases align to TRBD1. V lost 1 base to trimming and J lost 4 bases; unmatched junction nucleotides: 0. Germline lookup yields CDR1 SGHNT and CDR2 YENEEA. The CDR3 sequence is 14 residues long. The CDR3 here is CASSLGTGTGELFS. The DNA of the CDR3 is TGTGCCAGCAGCTTAGGGACAGGCACCGGGGAGCTGTTTTCT.

This clonotype was recorded at least ten times. The rearrangement uses TRBV7-8 and TRBJ2-1; the D gene is possibly TRBD1 (5 bases). Trimming cost V 2 bases and J 8 bases, with 16 bases left between them. This CDR3 is built from 15 residues. Per germline, CDR1 SGHVS and CDR2 FQNEAQ. CDR3 coding DNA: TGTGCCAGCAGCTTATGGGGCAGAAGGGCCGATGAGCAGTTCTTC. Its translation: CASSLWGRRADEQFF.

The chain is built from TRBV20-1 and TRBJ1-1; D remains unclear. This CDR3 is built from 12 residues. V lost 6 bases and J 1 base, leaving 9 bases between the germline ends. Germline V gene data show CDR1 as DFQATT and CDR2 as SNEGSKA (reference sequence). CDR3 residues: CSATLQNTEAFF. CDR3 coding DNA: TGCAGTGCCACCCTACAGAACACTGAAGCTTTCTTT.

This clonotype appeared once. This chain connects TRBV25-1 to TRBJ2-3; 7 bases map to TRBD1. Trimming took 3 bases from V and 4 from J; bases not matched to a gene: 4. This CDR3 has 14 residues. Germline CDR1 and CDR2: MGHDK and SYGVNS. This chain's CDR3 is CASSDIGGPDTQYF. CDR3 coding DNA: TGTGCCAGCAGTGACATAGGGGGCCCAGATACGCAGTATTTT.

This clonotype was recorded at least ten times. J is TRBJ1-1 and V is TRBV29-1; D perhaps matches TRBD1 (6 bases). Germline V lookup: CDR1 SQVTM, CDR2 ANQGSEA. Trimming pared 7 bases from V and 1 base from J, leaving 16 bases between. The CDR3 spans 14 residues. The CDR3 DNA reads as TGCAGCGCCGGACAGAAGGGGAAGAACACTGAAGCTTTCTTT. Its protein product is CSAGQKGKNTEAFF. Together with reference TRBV29-1 and TRBJ1-1, the CDR3 gives the full variable domain: SAVISQKPSRDICQRGTSLTIQCQVDSQVTMMFWYRQQPGQSLTLIATANQGSEATYESGFVIDKFPISRPNLTFSTLTVSNMSPEDSSIYLCSAGQKGKNTEAFFGQGTRLTVV.

The chain is built from TRBV5-1 and TRBJ2-1; 7 bases map to TRBD1. The germline gives CDR1 SGHRS, CDR2 YFSETQ. J was trimmed by 4 bases and V by 0 bases; bases with no gene match: 4. The CDR3 extends over 15 amino acids. The DNA for the CDR3 is TGCGCCAGCAGCTTGGAAGGGACAGTTTACAATGAGCAGTTCTTC. It translates to CASSLEGTVYNEQFF.

This clonotype was picked up many times. This chain uses TRBV28 with TRBJ2-7, with D maybe TRBD1 (5 bases). In germline, CDR1 is MDHEN, CDR2 SYDVKM. V was shortened by 5 bases and J by 2 bases, with 10 bases between the two germline ends. There are 13 residues in the CDR3. This CDR3 is CASSLQVTYEQYF. The CDR3 bases are TGTGCCAGCAGTCTACAGGTTACCTACGAGCAGTACTTC. Full variable domain (outside the CDR3, taken from reference TRBV28 and TRBJ2-7): DVKVTQSSRYLVKRTGEKVFLECVQDMDHENMFWYRQDPGLGLRLIYFSYDVKMKEKGDIPEGYSVSREKKERFSLILESASTNQTSMYLCASSLQVTYEQYFGPGTRLTVT.